The 10 T cell receptor beta chains below all came from one sample that was sequenced in a study of identical twins. TCRdb analysed the 5' RACE reads with MiXCR anew, one entry per CDR3 protein. The top ten clones hold approximately 4.5% of a sample with some 690,000 distinct CDR3 sequences, about 20% of them seen once. This sample was also put to use in a study of T cells expressing NK-cell markers.

The sequenced sample consisted of PBMCs. These receptor sequences come from a woman aged 18-29 years in good health.

This clonotype was seen a handful of times. The J gene is TRBJ1-1, the V gene TRBV5-1; the match to TRBD1 covers 7 bases. J was trimmed by 2 bases and V by 6 bases; bases with no gene match: 7. Germline V CDR1 and CDR2: SGHRS, YFSETQ. The CDR3 runs to 14 residues. CDR3 residues: CASTADRLNTEAFF. The DNA for the CDR3 is TGCGCCAGCACAGCGGACAGGTTAAACACTGAAGCTTTCTTT.

This clonotype showed up just a few times. V gene TRBV4-2 combines with J gene TRBJ1-1; the D gene is possibly TRBD1 (5 bases). Per germline, CDR1 LGHNA and CDR2 YNFKEQ. V lost 1 base, J lost 4 bases, and 10 bases lay in between. The CDR3 has 14 amino acids. The CDR3 nucleotides are TGTGCCAGCAGCCAAGTAGCAGGGACCACTGAAGCTTTCTTT. Its translation: CASSQVAGTTEAFF.

The chain has TRBV20-1 and TRBJ2-1; TRBD1 is a possible D gene (5 bases). Germline CDR1 and CDR2: DFQATT and SNEGSKA (reference sequence). Between the trimmed V and J ends, which lost 2 bases and 8 bases, there was a span of 10 bases. This CDR3 contains 12 residues. For the CDR3, the DNA is TGCAGTGCTAGATTCGGACATCATGAGCAGTTCTTC. Translated, it gives CSARFGHHEQFF.

This clonotype has only a few counts. The chain has TRBV20-1 and TRBJ1-2; D is perhaps TRBD1 (5 bases). Germline lookup yields CDR1 DFQATT and CDR2 SNEGSKA (reference sequence). This CDR3 is 13 amino acids long. The V end was cut by 7 bases, the J end by 2 bases, with 14 bases between. CDR3 in amino acids: CSGGGRGNYGYTF. The CDR3 nucleotides are TGCAGTGGGGGAGGGAGGGGCAACTATGGCTACACCTTC.

This clonotype was detected only a few times. CDR3 bases: TGTGCCAGCAGGGCTGGTAGGGACGAGCAGTACTTC. Translating gives CASRAGRDEQYF. The chain carries TRBV21-1 and TRBJ2-7. TRBV21-1 is flagged as a pseudogene. CDR3 length: 12 residues.

In this sample, this clonotype turned up a few times. V usage is TRBV12-3 or TRBV12-4 and J usage is TRBJ1-4; 7 bases agree with TRBD1. This CDR3 contains 16 residues. With 6 bases clipped from V and 8 bases from J, the junction kept 15 bases outside the gene matches. CDR3 amino acids: CASSSRGRGAREKLFF. CDR3 in DNA: TGTGCCAGCAGCTCGAGGGGGCGGGGGGCCCGGGAAAAACTGTTTTTT.

The sample holds a few counts of this clonotype. The rearrangement uses TRBV20-1 and TRBJ2-7; maybe TRBD1 (5 bases). Trimming shortened V by 3 bases and J by 3 bases, and 12 bases separated the two germline ends. The CDR3 is made up of 13 amino acids. Germline V lookup: CDR1 DFQATT, CDR2 SNEGSKA (reference sequence). Written as DNA, the CDR3 is TGCAGTGCTAGCGAACAGGCCTACTACGAGCAGTACTTC. Translating it yields CSASEQAYYEQYF.

This clonotype has just a few counts. CDR3 protein: CASSLYGARNEQFF. The DNA of the CDR3 is TGTGCCAGCAGTTTATACGGTGCACGCAATGAGCAGTTCTTC. J is TRBJ2-1 and V is TRBV12-3 or TRBV12-4; no firm D call. Trimming cost V 2 bases and J 6 bases, with 11 bases left between them. The CDR3 spans 14 residues.

The chain carries TRBV20-1 and TRBJ2-5; D not certain. The length of the CDR3 is 13 residues. Per germline, CDR1 DFQATT and CDR2 SNEGSKA (reference sequence). V was pared by 5 bases and J by 2 bases, with 12 bases between. CDR3 sequence (DNA): TGCAGTGCTTCCCAAACTCATCAAGAGACCCAGTACTTC. This translates into CSASQTHQETQYF.

Ten or more counts support this clonotype. The CDR3 DNA reads TGCAGTGCTCCCGCCGACTTAGCCAAAAACATTCAGTACTTC. It yields the protein CSAPADLAKNIQYF. The chain links TRBV20-1 to TRBJ2-4; the D is unclear. The CDR3 consists of 14 residues. In germline, CDR1 is DFQATT, CDR2 SNEGSKA (reference sequence). Trimming cost V 5 bases and J 0 bases, with 11 bases left between them.